Listed below are T cell receptor beta chains from one sample, sequenced in a study of blood T cells in healthy people across ages. TCRdb re-derived calls from the 5' RACE reads in MiXCR, one entry per CDR3 protein. This sample has roughly 560,000 distinct CDR3 sequences; less than 25% occur once, and the top ten carry 8.7%. This sample was also put to use in a study of T cells of mothers and their children.

Sequences were obtained from blood. The receptors shown here come from a boy between 10 and 17 years old in good health. Each CDR3 is given with its conserved first and last residue. Fields, in order: V gene, D gene, clone size, J gene, CDR3 protein, CDR3 DNA. D genes are given only for firm matches. Clone size is stated in some rows and not others, as once, few, many or a class when expanded.

v_gene: TRBV20-1
d_gene: TRBD2
abundance: many
j_gene: TRBJ2-7
CDR3aa: CSARFGTSVSYEQYF
CDR3nt: TGCAGTGCTAGATTCGGGACTAGCGTCTCCTACGAGCAGTACTTC

v_gene: TRBV6-5
d_gene: NA
abundance: few
j_gene: TRBJ2-5
CDR3aa: CASSYGQTQYF
CDR3nt: TGTGCCAGCAGTTATGGGCAGACCCAGTACTTC

v_gene: TRBV28
d_gene: TRBD2
abundance: few
j_gene: TRBJ2-7
CDR3aa: CASSFLGYSGISHFEQYF
CDR3nt: TGTGCCAGCAGTTTCCTAGGATATAGCGGGATCAGCCATTTTGAGCAGTACTTC

v_gene: TRBV9
d_gene: TRBD1
abundance: NA
j_gene: TRBJ2-5
CDR3aa: CASSVGSLDRGAETQYF
CDR3nt: TGTGCCAGCAGCGTAGGCTCCCTTGACAGGGGTGCAGAGACCCAGTACTTC

v_gene: TRBV14
d_gene: NA
abundance: few
j_gene: TRBJ2-5
CDR3aa: CASSRNFQETQYF
CDR3nt: TGTGCCAGCAGCCGAAATTTCCAAGAGACCCAGTACTTC

v_gene: TRBV5-6
d_gene: NA
abundance: NA
j_gene: TRBJ2-1
CDR3aa: CASSLYIDSSYNEQFF
CDR3nt: TGTGCCAGCAGCTTGTATATCGATAGCTCCTACAATGAGCAGTTCTTC

v_gene: TRBV4-1
d_gene: TRBD2
abundance: NA
j_gene: TRBJ2-7
CDR3aa: CASRLREVSYEQYF
CDR3nt: TGCGCCAGCCGCTTGCGGGAGGTCTCCTACGAGCAGTACTTC

v_gene: TRBV6-1
d_gene: TRBD2
abundance: few
j_gene: TRBJ2-2
CDR3aa: CASSPLPGGAGTGELFF
CDR3nt: TGTGCCAGCAGTCCTCTTCCGGGGGGGGCCGGGACCGGGGAGCTGTTTTTT

v_gene: TRBV12-3/TRBV12-4
d_gene: NA
abundance: NA
j_gene: TRBJ1-5
CDR3aa: CASSPPGEVQPQHF
CDR3nt: TGTGCCAGCAGTCCCCCGGGGGAGGTTCAGCCCCAGCATTTT

v_gene: TRBV4-3
d_gene: NA
abundance: NA
j_gene: TRBJ2-1
CDR3aa: CASSQDWSGGRGEQFF
CDR3nt: TGCGCCAGCAGCCAAGATTGGAGCGGGGGCAGGGGGGAGCAGTTCTTC

v_gene: TRBV7-2
d_gene: NA
abundance: NA
j_gene: TRBJ2-1
CDR3aa: CAALVEGPYNEQFF
CDR3nt: TGTGCCGCCCTGGTGGAAGGACCGTACAATGAGCAGTTCTTC

v_gene: TRBV20-1
d_gene: NA
abundance: few
j_gene: TRBJ2-7
CDR3aa: CSARQGRGRDPSAYEQYF
CDR3nt: TGCAGTGCTAGACAAGGCCGGGGCCGGGACCCCTCAGCCTACGAGCAGTACTTC

v_gene: TRBV24-1
d_gene: TRBD1
abundance: few
j_gene: TRBJ2-1
CDR3aa: CATSDTLGQGSGNEQFF
CDR3nt: TGTGCCACCAGTGATACACTGGGACAGGGAAGTGGAAATGAGCAGTTCTTC

v_gene: TRBV7-6
d_gene: NA
abundance: NA
j_gene: TRBJ2-3
CDR3aa: CASSLVEGLGTDTQYF
CDR3nt: TGTGCCAGCAGCTTAGTAGAGGGATTGGGCACAGATACGCAGTATTTT

v_gene: TRBV24-1
d_gene: TRBD2
abundance: many
j_gene: TRBJ2-3
CDR3aa: CAASLAGAVTDTQYF
CDR3nt: TGTGCCGCCAGTTTGGCGGGAGCCGTAACAGATACGCAGTATTTT

v_gene: TRBV5-5
d_gene: NA
abundance: few
j_gene: TRBJ2-4
CDR3aa: CASSLMTGSNIQYF
CDR3nt: TGTGCCAGCAGCTTAATGACAGGTAGCAACATTCAGTACTTC

v_gene: TRBV11-2
d_gene: NA
abundance: NA
j_gene: TRBJ1-2
CDR3aa: CASSLEAGWYGYTF
CDR3nt: TGTGCCAGCAGCTTAGAAGCAGGGTGGTATGGCTACACCTTC

v_gene: TRBV7-2
d_gene: NA
abundance: NA
j_gene: TRBJ2-3
CDR3aa: CASSFAWGGGDTQYF
CDR3nt: TGTGCCAGCAGCTTTGCGTGGGGGGGCGGAGATACGCAGTATTTT

v_gene: TRBV7-8
d_gene: NA
abundance: NA
j_gene: TRBJ2-7
CDR3aa: CASSLKAGSYEQYF
CDR3nt: TGTGCCAGCAGCTTAAAGGCAGGGTCCTACGAGCAGTACTTC

v_gene: TRBV7-2
d_gene: NA
abundance: NA
j_gene: TRBJ1-2
CDR3aa: CASSLTPPSTNYGYTF
CDR3nt: TGTGCCAGCAGCTTAACCCCTCCTTCGACTAACTATGGCTACACCTTC

v_gene: TRBV4-2
d_gene: TRBD1
abundance: NA
j_gene: TRBJ1-3
CDR3aa: CASSQSGTADTIYF
CDR3nt: TGTGCCAGCAGCCAATCCGGGACAGCAGACACCATATATTTT

v_gene: TRBV28
d_gene: NA
abundance: many
j_gene: TRBJ2-6
CDR3aa: CASSLGDFSSGANVLTF
CDR3nt: TGTGCCAGCAGTTTAGGGGACTTTAGCTCTGGGGCCAACGTCCTGACTTTC

v_gene: TRBV15
d_gene: TRBD1
abundance: NA
j_gene: TRBJ1-4
CDR3aa: CATSRATGTGNEKLFF
CDR3nt: TGTGCCACCAGCAGAGCTACCGGGACAGGGAATGAAAAACTGTTTTTT

v_gene: TRBV10-3
d_gene: TRBD2
abundance: NA
j_gene: TRBJ2-1
CDR3aa: CAISGGGSYNEQFF
CDR3nt: TGTGCCATCAGTGGGGGGGGCTCCTACAATGAGCAGTTCTTC

v_gene: TRBV7-9
d_gene: NA
abundance: NA
j_gene: TRBJ1-3
CDR3aa: CASSFSAEAGNTIYF
CDR3nt: TGTGCCAGCAGCTTCTCCGCGGAGGCAGGAAACACCATATATTTT

v_gene: TRBV7-8
d_gene: NA
abundance: few
j_gene: TRBJ2-3
CDR3aa: CASSSIQGSTDTQYF
CDR3nt: TGTGCCAGCAGCTCAATACAGGGAAGCACAGATACGCAGTATTTT

v_gene: TRBV28
d_gene: TRBD2
abundance: NA
j_gene: TRBJ2-3
CDR3aa: CATSYEASGLSSTDTQYF
CDR3nt: TGTGCCACCTCCTATGAAGCTAGCGGCTTATCTAGCACAGATACGCAGTATTTT

v_gene: TRBV4-1
d_gene: NA
abundance: few
j_gene: TRBJ1-1
CDR3aa: CASSQGVRTEAFF
CDR3nt: TGCGCCAGCAGCCAAGGGGTTCGCACTGAAGCTTTCTTT

v_gene: TRBV4-1
d_gene: TRBD1
abundance: NA
j_gene: TRBJ2-2
CDR3aa: CASSHPQGPYLGNTGELFF
CDR3nt: TGCGCCAGCAGCCACCCACAGGGGCCCTACTTAGGAAACACCGGGGAGCTGTTTTTT

v_gene: TRBV20-1
d_gene: TRBD1
abundance: few
j_gene: TRBJ1-4
CDR3aa: CSATRQGLNNEKLFF
CDR3nt: TGCAGTGCCACTAGACAGGGGCTCAACAATGAAAAACTGTTTTTT

v_gene: TRBV19
d_gene: NA
abundance: once
j_gene: TRBJ1-1
CDR3aa: CASSILAGGNTEAFF
CDR3nt: TGTGCCAGTAGTATTCTGGCAGGAGGGAACACTGAAGCTTTCTTT

v_gene: TRBV5-1
d_gene: TRBD2
abundance: NA
j_gene: TRBJ2-1
CDR3aa: CASSLTSGGAEEQFF
CDR3nt: TGCGCCAGCAGCTTGACTAGCGGGGGGGCCGAAGAGCAGTTCTTC

v_gene: TRBV7-9
d_gene: NA
abundance: few
j_gene: TRBJ2-1
CDR3aa: CASSAGQVSFSSYNEQFF
CDR3nt: TGTGCCAGCAGCGCCGGTCAGGTGTCCTTTAGCTCCTACAATGAGCAGTTCTTC

v_gene: TRBV7-8
d_gene: TRBD1
abundance: NA
j_gene: TRBJ2-3
CDR3aa: CASSTGQEGDTQYF
CDR3nt: TGTGCCAGCAGCACGGGACAGGAGGGTGATACGCAGTATTTT

v_gene: TRBV6-6
d_gene: TRBD2
abundance: NA
j_gene: TRBJ2-5
CDR3aa: CASRSAGTSGRETQYF
CDR3nt: TGTGCCAGCAGATCAGCCGGGACTAGCGGGAGAGAGACCCAGTACTTC

v_gene: TRBV7-8
d_gene: TRBD2
abundance: NA
j_gene: TRBJ2-5
CDR3aa: CASSLDLQLAGGRETQYF
CDR3nt: TGTGCCAGCAGCTTAGATCTACAACTAGCGGGGGGGAGAGAGACCCAGTACTTC

v_gene: TRBV29-1
d_gene: NA
abundance: NA
j_gene: TRBJ2-3
CDR3aa: CSVEPDSETYTQYF
CDR3nt: TGCAGCGTTGAACCGGACAGTGAGACATATACGCAGTATTTT

v_gene: TRBV11-2
d_gene: NA
abundance: NA
j_gene: TRBJ2-1
CDR3aa: CASSLDPSYEQFF
CDR3nt: TGTGCCAGCAGCTTAGATCCCAGTTATGAGCAGTTCTTC

v_gene: TRBV3-1
d_gene: TRBD2
abundance: NA
j_gene: TRBJ2-5
CDR3aa: CASSQYVSSGGSAEETQYF
CDR3nt: TGTGCCAGCAGCCAATACGTGTCTAGCGGGGGTTCTGCGGAAGAGACCCAGTACTTC

v_gene: TRBV6-6
d_gene: TRBD1
abundance: few
j_gene: TRBJ2-7
CDR3aa: CASSYSSGQRYEQYF
CDR3nt: TGTGCCAGCAGTTACTCGTCGGGACAGCGCTACGAGCAGTACTTC

v_gene: TRBV6-1
d_gene: NA
abundance: NA
j_gene: TRBJ2-1
CDR3aa: CASSEAGATRLYNEQFF
CDR3nt: TGTGCCAGCAGTGAAGCAGGGGCTACTCGATTATACAATGAGCAGTTCTTC

v_gene: TRBV14
d_gene: NA
abundance: NA
j_gene: TRBJ2-1
CDR3aa: CASSQGEAAKQFF
CDR3nt: TGTGCCAGCAGCCAAGGGGAAGCGGCTAAGCAGTTCTTC

v_gene: TRBV20-1
d_gene: NA
abundance: NA
j_gene: TRBJ2-7
CDR3aa: CSARVNRVYEQYF
CDR3nt: TGCAGTGCTAGAGTTAACAGGGTCTACGAGCAGTACTTC

v_gene: TRBV5-5
d_gene: NA
abundance: NA
j_gene: TRBJ2-3
CDR3aa: CASSLIIPPTDTQYF
CDR3nt: TGTGCCAGCAGCTTGATTATCCCCCCCACAGATACGCAGTATTTT

v_gene: TRBV6-2/TRBV6-3
d_gene: TRBD1
abundance: few
j_gene: TRBJ1-4
CDR3aa: CASSYFRRRGDEKLFF
CDR3nt: TGTGCCAGCAGTTATTTCCGTCGCAGGGGGGATGAAAAACTGTTTTTT

v_gene: TRBV7-9
d_gene: NA
abundance: NA
j_gene: TRBJ1-1
CDR3aa: CASSPPGAGGPNTEAFF
CDR3nt: TGTGCCAGCAGCCCTCCTGGGGCCGGGGGGCCTAACACTGAAGCTTTCTTT

v_gene: TRBV20-1
d_gene: NA
abundance: NA
j_gene: TRBJ2-3
CDR3aa: CSARKGGSTDTQYF
CDR3nt: TGCAGTGCGAGGAAGGGAGGCAGCACAGATACGCAGTATTTT

v_gene: TRBV20-1
d_gene: NA
abundance: NA
j_gene: TRBJ2-7
CDR3aa: CSAPLGAHGGASYEQYF
CDR3nt: TGCAGTGCTCCCCTCGGGGCCCACGGGGGAGCCTCCTACGAGCAGTACTTC

v_gene: TRBV7-2
d_gene: NA
abundance: NA
j_gene: TRBJ2-7
CDR3aa: CASSWTDYEQYF
CDR3nt: TGTGCCAGCAGCTGGACCGACTACGAGCAGTACTTC

v_gene: TRBV4-3
d_gene: NA
abundance: NA
j_gene: TRBJ1-4
CDR3aa: CASSRQDRNEKLFF
CDR3nt: TGCGCCAGCAGCCGCCAAGATCGCAATGAAAAACTGTTTTTT

v_gene: TRBV27
d_gene: TRBD2
abundance: NA
j_gene: TRBJ2-1
CDR3aa: CASSLALAGPNEQFF
CDR3nt: TGTGCCAGCAGTTTAGCCCTAGCGGGCCCCAATGAGCAGTTCTTC

v_gene: TRBV11-2
d_gene: NA
abundance: NA
j_gene: TRBJ1-1
CDR3aa: CASSPGADTQNTEAFF
CDR3nt: TGTGCCAGCAGCCCGGGGGCGGACACCCAGAACACTGAAGCTTTCTTT

v_gene: TRBV28
d_gene: NA
abundance: NA
j_gene: TRBJ2-7
CDR3aa: CASRPRGISYEQYF
CDR3nt: TGTGCCAGCAGGCCTAGGGGGATCTCCTACGAGCAGTACTTC

v_gene: TRBV18
d_gene: NA
abundance: many
j_gene: TRBJ1-4
CDR3aa: CASSPNTAEGKLFF
CDR3nt: TGTGCCAGCTCACCGAACACGGCCGAAGGAAAACTGTTTTTT

v_gene: TRBV20-1
d_gene: NA
abundance: NA
j_gene: TRBJ2-2
CDR3aa: CSARGLEGGAHTGELFF
CDR3nt: TGCAGTGCTAGAGGTCTGGAGGGGGGGGCCCACACCGGGGAGCTGTTTTTT